Presented here are 20 T cell receptor beta chains from one specimen sequenced in a study of regulatory T cells in long-lasting Graves disease. Construction of TCR beta libraries relied on iRepertoire HTBI primers and on Arm-PCR targeting CDR3 regions. TCRdb reprocessed the multiplex PCR reads via MiXCR and lists one record per CDR3 protein. The sample includes a few hundred thousand distinct CDR3 sequences, approximately 23% of them seen just once. Specified time point: persistent/refractory GD, antithyroid drugs over 5 years with positive TRAb. PBMCs provided the RNA from which the TCR library was made. Here the sequenced sample was peripheral blood mononuclear cells (PBMCs), taken when the disease was refractory, from a patient treated with antithyroid drugs. The receptors originated from a woman in her thirties or forties with Graves disease.

The chain carries TRBV6-2 or TRBV6-3 and TRBJ2-7; 8 positions agree with TRBD1. V dropped 0 bases and J dropped 3; count of bases not matched to a gene: 10. The length of the CDR3 is 17 residues. The germline gives CDR1 MNHEY, CDR2 SVGEGT. In DNA, the CDR3 is TGTGCCAGCAGTTACTCGAATCTACAGGGGGGATACTACGAGCAGTACTTC. Its protein product is CASSYSNLQGGYYEQYF.

Of note for this clonotype: Relative to the germline gene, one junction end is altered; a read error may explain this. This chain connects TRBV10-3 to TRBJ2-5, with D possibly TRBD1 on 6 matching bases. TRBJ2-1 matches the DNA end more closely, so the J call is doubtful. Germline CDR1 and CDR2: ENHRY and SYGVKD. The CDR3 runs to 18 residues. CDR3 bases: TGTGCCATCAGTGAGTCCAGGACAGACCCGACCCCGGGGAATGGGCAGTTCTTC. Protein: CAISESRTDPTPGNGQFF.

This clonotype was recorded at least ten times. The CDR3 is CASRSPGQGRETQYF. The CDR3 DNA follows: TGTGCCAGCAGGTCCCCGGGACAGGGAAGAGAGACCCAGTACTTC. V usage is TRBV28 and J usage is TRBJ2-5; 9 positions agree with TRBD1. This CDR3 spans 15 amino acids. J gave up 4 bases and V 6 bases, and 9 bases lay outside the gene matches. Germline CDR1 MDHEN, CDR2 SYDVKM.

In its sample, this clonotype was seen many times. The V and J genes are TRBV20-1 and TRBJ1-1; D is unclear. Trimming took 6 bases from V and 0 from J, leaving 14 bases between them. Germline V gives CDR1 DFQATT, CDR2 SNEGSKA (reference sequence). The CDR3 is made up of 14 amino acids. CDR3 bases: TGCAGTGCCCCGAACGGAGACTTGAACACTGAAGCTTTCTTT. This encodes CSAPNGDLNTEAFF.

The chain has TRBV5-1 and TRBJ2-3; TRBD2 matches 7 bases. Germline V lookup: CDR1 SGHRS, CDR2 YFSETQ. The CDR3 spans 16 residues. The trim removed 0 bases at V and 0 bases at J, leaving 4 bases unmatched. The CDR3: CASSLEPSGSTDTQYF. DNA for the CDR3: TGCGCCAGCAGCTTGGAACCTAGCGGAAGCACAGATACGCAGTATTTT.

The table lists this clonotype with a few counts. CDR3 loop: CASSAAATGGYEQYF. The DNA of the CDR3 is TGTGCCAGCAGCGCAGCGGCTACTGGCGGCTACGAGCAGTACTTC. The chain recombines TRBV7-9 with TRBJ2-7; weak D call: TRBD2 (5 bases). CDR1 and CDR2 from the germline V gene are SEHNR and FQNEAQ (reference sequence). Trimming took off 5 bases at V and 3 bases at J, with 17 bases between the two ends. The CDR3 totals 15 residues.

This clonotype was recorded at least ten times. This CDR3 is CASRLWDRADYGYTF. DNA for the CDR3: TGTGCCAGCAGGTTGTGGGACAGGGCGGACTATGGCTACACCTTC. This chain joins TRBV28 and TRBJ1-2, with TRBD1 matching over 9 bases. V shed 6 bases, J shed 3 bases, and the junction held 8 bases outside the gene matches. The germline gives CDR1 MDHEN, CDR2 SYDVKM. The CDR3 extends over 15 amino acids.

This clonotype showed up many times. V gene TRBV29-1 combines with J gene TRBJ1-4; possibly TRBD1 for D (6 bases). Germline assignment: CDR1 SQVTM and CDR2 ANQGSEA. Between the trimmed V and J ends, which lost 4 bases and 1 base, there was a span of 10 bases. The CDR3 has 14 residues. The CDR3 nucleotides read TGCAGCGTTGCCGGGGGCAGAACTAATGAAAAACTGTTTTTT. It codes for CSVAGGRTNEKLFF.

This clonotype was found many times. The chain employs TRBV29-1 and TRBJ1-1; 8 bases align to TRBD1. CDR3 size: 16 residues. The germline CDR1 and CDR2 sequences are SQVTM and ANQGSEA. With V trimmed by 7 bases and J by 0 bases, 13 bases remained unmatched. The CDR3 nucleotides are TGCAGCGCTGTTGAGCAGGGGGCGGAAATGAACACTGAAGCTTTCTTT. As protein: CSAVEQGAEMNTEAFF.

The gene calls are TRBV6-1 and TRBJ2-1; 7 nucleotides align to TRBD2. CDR3 length: 16 amino acids. After removal of 1 base from V and 8 bases from J, the junction contained 11 bases not matched to a gene. Germline V gene sequence: CDR1 MNHNS, CDR2 SASEGT. This CDR3 reads CASSEETSGAWDEQFF. CDR3 nucleotides: TGTGCCAGCAGTGAAGAAACGAGCGGGGCTTGGGATGAGCAGTTCTTC.

V and J are TRBV14 and TRBJ2-5; no clear D gene. The CDR3 contains 15 residues. The germline V gene has CDR1 SGHDN and CDR2 FVKESK. V gave up 1 base and J gave up 7 bases, with 16 bases separating them. The CDR3 protein is CASSQVIGSPGTQYF. DNA for the CDR3: TGTGCCAGCAGCCAAGTCATTGGTTCCCCGGGGACCCAGTACTTC. The whole variable domain, filled in from reference TRBV14 and TRBJ2-5, reads EAGVTQFPSHSVIEKGQTVTLRCDPISGHDNLYWYRRVMGKEIKFLLHFVKESKQDESGMPNNRFLAERTGGTYSTLKVQPAELEDSGVYFCASSQVIGSPGTQYFGPGTRLLVL.

This chain uses TRBV19 with TRBJ1-1; unclear D gene. This CDR3 is built from 20 residues. CDR1 and CDR2 from the germline V gene are LNHDA and SQIVND (reference sequence). V was shortened by 6 bases and J by 1 base, with 30 bases between the two germline ends. The CDR3 DNA reads TGTGCCAGTAGATCCCTAGCCCCGAGAGAGACTGGATTTCAGAACACTGAAGCTTTCTTT. Translating it yields CASRSLAPRETGFQNTEAFF.

Only a few counts were recorded for this clonotype. The chain links TRBV18 to TRBJ2-5, with unresolved D. The CDR3 covers 12 residues. Trimming cost V 2 bases and J 4 bases, with 5 bases left between them. Germline assignment: CDR1 KGHSH and CDR2 LQKENI. CDR3 loop: CASSPDGETQYF. Here the CDR3 DNA reads TGTGCCAGCTCACCAGATGGAGAGACCCAGTACTTC.

This clonotype was counted between two and nine times. The DNA for the CDR3 is TGTGCCAGCAGCTGGGTAGGGTTTTTCTTTGGCGATGAGCAGTTCTTC. This translates into CASSWVGFFFGDEQFF. The gene calls are TRBV7-9 and TRBJ2-1, with D unclear. The CDR3 is 16 amino acids. The germline CDR1 and CDR2 sequences are SEHNR and FQNEAQ (reference sequence). V shed 4 bases and J shed 8 bases, with 21 bases lying between them.

The chain has TRBV2 and TRBJ2-1, with no clear D. The CDR3 consists of 12 residues. V gave up 5 bases and J gave up 4 bases, with 6 bases separating them. Germline V gives CDR1 SNHLY, CDR2 FYNNEI. This CDR3 reads CASSQLYNEQFF. Written as DNA, the CDR3 is TGTGCCAGCAGTCAATTATACAATGAGCAGTTCTTC. The variable domain in full, completed from reference TRBV2 and TRBJ2-1, reads EPEVTQTPSHQVTQMGQEVILRCVPISNHLYFYWYRQILGQKVEFLVSFYNNEISEKSEIFDDQFSVERPDGSNFTLKIRSTKLEDSAMYFCASSQLYNEQFFGPGTRLTVL.

The V gene is TRBV20-1, the J gene TRBJ2-3, with D perhaps matching TRBD2 (5 bases). Trimming took off 6 bases at V and 8 bases at J, with 9 bases between the two ends. The CDR3 sequence is 10 residues long. The germline gives CDR1 DFQATT, CDR2 SNEGSKA (reference sequence). The CDR3 coding sequence is TGCAGTGCAACTAGTCTTACGCAGTATTTT. Amino acids: CSATSLTQYF.

The chain uses TRBV12-3 or TRBV12-4 and TRBJ2-7, with D perhaps TRBD1 or TRBD2 (5 bases each). Trimming cost V 2 bases and J 0 bases, with 14 bases left between them. The CDR3 loop spans 16 amino acids. The CDR3 region has the DNA TGTGCCAGCAGTTTAAGGGCCGGGGCCTTCTCCTACGAGCAGTACTTC. As protein: CASSLRAGAFSYEQYF.

The rearrangement joins TRBV20-1 to TRBJ1-5; D not resolved. The length of the CDR3 is 13 residues. The germline gives CDR1 DFQATT, CDR2 SNEGSKA (reference sequence). The ends were cut back, 5 bases at V and 12 bases at J, with 20 bases in the middle. The CDR3 protein is CSAGPQPSGDQHF. CDR3 nucleotide sequence: TGCAGTGCTGGTCCCCAGCCCTCCGGAGACCAGCATTTT.

Remarks on this clonotype: Since a much larger clone is just one base distant, this may be a read error. The chain joins TRBV6-2 or TRBV6-3 to TRBJ1-4; the D is unclear. Germline V gene lookup returns CDR1 MNHEY and CDR2 SVGEGT. The CDR3 is 16 residues long. The CDR3 nucleotides are TGTGCCAGCAGTGAATACTGGTTTGCAACTAGTGAAAAACTGTTTTTT. It yields the protein CASSEYWFATSEKLFF.

V and J are TRBV28 and TRBJ2-3, with 7 bases lining up with TRBD2. This CDR3 is 14 amino acids long. Germline CDR1 MDHEN, CDR2 SYDVKM. V gave up 3 bases and J gave up 6 bases; unmatched junction bases: 6. The CDR3 protein is CASSFQTSADTQYF. The CDR3 DNA reads as TGTGCCAGCAGTTTTCAAACTAGCGCGGATACGCAGTATTTT.